This entry lists 6 T cell receptor beta chains sequenced from one sample in a study of shared T cell receptors in the human thymus (dated by TCRdb to the early 2020s). Library generation was performed with the immunoSEQ multiplex PCR assay. Imported from immuneACCESS, the table was reduced by TCRdb to in-frame sequences with V and J called. These copies leave out some clones; in studies compared against another copy, an unresolved V gene accounts for under half, and the cause of the remainder is not known. The sample yields more than 550,000 clones; more than 70% were counted once. Of the sample, roughly 0.0094% is held by the ten largest clones. These data were also filed under a second study, of human thymus T cells.

What was sequenced was thymocytes. The receptors come from a boy under two years old with a congenital heart defect. Donor details come from another sample of the same person, matched by shared clones.

The V and J genes are TRBV20-1 and TRBJ1-1; maybe TRBD1 (6 bases). The germline CDR1 and CDR2 sequences are DFQATT and SNEGSKA (reference sequence). The length of the CDR3 is 11 residues. CDR3 bases: TGCAGCCCAGGGGCGAGAGCTGAAGCTTTCTTT. It yields the protein CSPGARAEAFF.

The rearrangement uses TRBV28 and TRBJ1-4, with 8 bases aligning to TRBD1. CDR3 size: 15 residues. V trimming: 6 bases; J trimming: 4 bases; junction bases outside the gene matches: 7. Germline values: CDR1 MDHEN, CDR2 SYDVKM. CDR3 protein: CASSPRDRLNEKLFF. The CDR3 coding sequence is TGTGCCAGCAGCCCTCGGGACAGGCTTAATGAAAAACTGTTTTTT.

The CDR3 bases are TGTGCCAGCAGCCAAGATCACGAGGGCGAGCAGTTCTTC. Protein sequence: CASSQDHEGEQFF. This chain uses TRBV14 with TRBJ2-1; tentatively, D is TRBD2 (5 bases). Germline-derived CDR1 and CDR2 are SGHDN and FVKESK. Trimming shortened V by 0 bases and J by 10 bases, and 10 bases separated the two germline ends. The CDR3 sequence is 13 residues long.

The V call is TRBV29-1, the J call TRBJ2-3; 7 bases line up with TRBD1. CDR1 and CDR2 from the germline V gene are SQVTM and ANQGSEA. The V and J ends lost 7 bases and 2 bases, in that order; junction bases with no gene match: 15. CDR3 length equals 16 residues. In DNA form, the CDR3 reads TGCAGCGCGGGACAGTCGAACCCCATCTTCACAGATACGCAGTATTTT. It yields the protein CSAGQSNPIFTDTQYF.

This chain uses TRBV6-6 with TRBJ1-3; 7 bases map to TRBD1. V shed 0 bases and J 5 bases; nucleotides not matched to a gene: 7. Germline CDR1 is MNHNY and CDR2 is SVGAGI (reference sequence). The CDR3 consists of 16 residues. The CDR3 spells CASSYSSDRARNTIYF. The CDR3 DNA sequence: TGTGCCAGCAGTTACTCATCTGACAGGGCTAGAAACACCATATATTTT.

CDR3 region: CASSYLLGNTEAFF. In nucleotides, the CDR3 is TGTGCCAGCAGTTACCTACTAGGGAACACTGAAGCTTTCTTT. The V call is TRBV6-5, the J call TRBJ1-1; D unclear. V was pared by 2 bases and J by 1 base, with 8 bases between. CDR3 size: 14 residues. The germline V gene encodes CDR1 MNHEY and CDR2 SVGAGI.